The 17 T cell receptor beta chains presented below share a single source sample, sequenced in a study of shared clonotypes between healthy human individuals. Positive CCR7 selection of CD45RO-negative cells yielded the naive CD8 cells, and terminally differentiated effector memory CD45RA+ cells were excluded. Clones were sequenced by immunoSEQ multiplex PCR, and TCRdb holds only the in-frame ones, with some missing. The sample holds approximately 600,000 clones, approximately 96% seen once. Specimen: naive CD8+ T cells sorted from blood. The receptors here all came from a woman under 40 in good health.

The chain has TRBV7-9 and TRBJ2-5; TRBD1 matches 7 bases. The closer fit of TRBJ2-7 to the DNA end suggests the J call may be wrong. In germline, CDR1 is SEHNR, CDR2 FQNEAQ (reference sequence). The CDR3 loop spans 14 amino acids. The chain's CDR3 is CASSPPGQSYEQYF. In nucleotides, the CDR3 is TGTGCCAGCAGCCCTCCGGGACAGTCCTACGAGCAGTACTTC.

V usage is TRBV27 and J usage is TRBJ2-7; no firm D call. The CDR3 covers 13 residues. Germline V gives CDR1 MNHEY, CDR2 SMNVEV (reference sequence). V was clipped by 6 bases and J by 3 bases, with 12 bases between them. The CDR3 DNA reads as TGTGCCAGCAGCAGAGTGATGGGCTACGAGCAGTACTTC. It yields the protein CASSRVMGYEQYF.

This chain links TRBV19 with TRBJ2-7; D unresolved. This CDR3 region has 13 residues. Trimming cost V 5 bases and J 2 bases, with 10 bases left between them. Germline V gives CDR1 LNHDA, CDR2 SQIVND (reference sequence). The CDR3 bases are TGTGCCAGTAGTCGGGCGGCCGCCTACGAGCAGTACTTC. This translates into CASSRAAAYEQYF.

This CDR3 reads CASGLDRGYYGYTF. CDR3 DNA sequence: TGTGCCAGCGGACTCGACAGGGGGTACTATGGCTACACCTTC. This chain connects TRBV28 to TRBJ1-2; 9 bases are a match to TRBD1. The CDR3 spans 14 residues. J lost 3 bases, V lost 8 bases, and 7 bases had no gene match. Germline V gene data show CDR1 as MDHEN and CDR2 as SYDVKM.

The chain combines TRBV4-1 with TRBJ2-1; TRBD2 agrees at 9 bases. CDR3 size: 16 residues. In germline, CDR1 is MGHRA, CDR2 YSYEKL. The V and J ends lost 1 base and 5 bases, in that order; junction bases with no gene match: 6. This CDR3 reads CASSQVRLAGNNEQFF. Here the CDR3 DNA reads TGCGCCAGCAGCCAAGTGAGGCTAGCGGGGAACAATGAGCAGTTCTTC.

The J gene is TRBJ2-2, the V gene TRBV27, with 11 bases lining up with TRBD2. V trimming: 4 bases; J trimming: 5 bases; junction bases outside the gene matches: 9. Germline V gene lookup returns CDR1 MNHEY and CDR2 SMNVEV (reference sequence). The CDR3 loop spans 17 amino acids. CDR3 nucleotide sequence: TGTGCCAGCAGTTCACCCTCCGGGACTAGCGGTACCGGGGAGCTGTTTTTT. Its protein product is CASSSPSGTSGTGELFF.

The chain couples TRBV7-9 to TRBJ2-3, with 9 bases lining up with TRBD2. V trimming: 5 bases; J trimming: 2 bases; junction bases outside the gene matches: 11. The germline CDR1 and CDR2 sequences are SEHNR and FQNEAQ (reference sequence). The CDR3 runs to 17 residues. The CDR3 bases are TGTGCCAGCAGCCCACGAAAGCGGGAGGAGCTCACAGATACGCAGTATTTT. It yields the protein CASSPRKREELTDTQYF.

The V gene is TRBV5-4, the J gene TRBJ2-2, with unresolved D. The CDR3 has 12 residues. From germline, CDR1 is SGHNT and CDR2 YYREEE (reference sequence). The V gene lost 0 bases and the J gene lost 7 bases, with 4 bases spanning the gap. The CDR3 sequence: CASSLGGGELFF. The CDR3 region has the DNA TGTGCCAGCAGCTTGGGAGGCGGGGAGCTGTTTTTT.

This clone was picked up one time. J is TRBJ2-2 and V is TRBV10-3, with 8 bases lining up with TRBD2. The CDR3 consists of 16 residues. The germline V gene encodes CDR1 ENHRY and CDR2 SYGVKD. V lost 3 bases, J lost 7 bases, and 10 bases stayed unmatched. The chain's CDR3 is CAISDPGLGSDGELFF. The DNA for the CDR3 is TGTGCCATCAGTGACCCGGGACTAGGGAGTGACGGGGAGCTGTTTTTT.

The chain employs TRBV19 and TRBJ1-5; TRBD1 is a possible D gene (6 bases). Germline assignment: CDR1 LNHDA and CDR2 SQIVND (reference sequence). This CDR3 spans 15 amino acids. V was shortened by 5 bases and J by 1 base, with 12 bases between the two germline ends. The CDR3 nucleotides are TGTGCCAGTAGTGATTGGACAGCAAGCAATCAGCCCCAGCATTTT. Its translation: CASSDWTASNQPQHF.

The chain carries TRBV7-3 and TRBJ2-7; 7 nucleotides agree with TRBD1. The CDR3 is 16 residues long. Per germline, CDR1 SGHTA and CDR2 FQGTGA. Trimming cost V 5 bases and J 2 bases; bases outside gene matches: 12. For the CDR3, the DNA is TGTGCCAGCAGCAGTAGTCGACAGGGTCAAGCCTACGAGCAGTACTTC. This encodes CASSSSRQGQAYEQYF.

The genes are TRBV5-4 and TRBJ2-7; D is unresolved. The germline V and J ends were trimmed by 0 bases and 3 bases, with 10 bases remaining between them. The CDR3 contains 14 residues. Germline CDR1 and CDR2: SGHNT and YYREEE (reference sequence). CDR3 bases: TGTGCCAGCAGCTTGGAGGGCGGCTACTACGAGCAGTACTTC. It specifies CASSLEGGYYEQYF.

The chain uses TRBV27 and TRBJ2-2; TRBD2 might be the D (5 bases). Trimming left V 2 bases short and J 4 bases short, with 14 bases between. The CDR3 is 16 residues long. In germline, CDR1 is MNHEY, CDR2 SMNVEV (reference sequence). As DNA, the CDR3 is TGTGCCAGCAGTTTAATCTTTGGACTCGGCACCGGGGAGCTGTTTTTT. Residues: CASSLIFGLGTGELFF.

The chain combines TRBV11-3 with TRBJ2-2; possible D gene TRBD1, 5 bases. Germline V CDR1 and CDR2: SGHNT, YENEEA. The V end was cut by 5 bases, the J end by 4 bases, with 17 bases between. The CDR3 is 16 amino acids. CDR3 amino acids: CASSPGGALPTGELFF. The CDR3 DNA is TGTGCCAGCAGCCCCGGTGGGGCTCTACCCACCGGGGAGCTGTTTTTT.

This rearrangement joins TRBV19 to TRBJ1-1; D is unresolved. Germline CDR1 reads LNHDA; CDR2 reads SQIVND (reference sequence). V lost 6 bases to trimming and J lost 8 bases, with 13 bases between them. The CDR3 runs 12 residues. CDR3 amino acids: CASSPGGLEAFF. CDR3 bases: TGTGCCAGTAGCCCCGGCGGACTAGAAGCTTTCTTT.

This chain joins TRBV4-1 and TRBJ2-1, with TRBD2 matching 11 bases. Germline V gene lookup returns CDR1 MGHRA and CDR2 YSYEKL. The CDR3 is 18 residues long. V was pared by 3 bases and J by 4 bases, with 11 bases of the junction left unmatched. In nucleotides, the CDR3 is TGCGCCAGCAGCCAGGTATTAGCGGGAGGGCCGGAATACAATGAGCAGTTCTTC. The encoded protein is CASSQVLAGGPEYNEQFF.

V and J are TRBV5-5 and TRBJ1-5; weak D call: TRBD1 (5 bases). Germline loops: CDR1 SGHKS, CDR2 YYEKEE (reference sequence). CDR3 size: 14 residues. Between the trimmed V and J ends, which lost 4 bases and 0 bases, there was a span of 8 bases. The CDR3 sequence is CASSPGGSNQPQHF. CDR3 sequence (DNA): TGTGCCAGCAGCCCGGGGGGTAGCAATCAGCCCCAGCATTTT.